A selection of T cell receptor beta chains follows, all from one sample in a study of T cell responses to AZD1222 COVID-19 vaccine. TCRdb's table, derived via immunoSEQ multiplex PCR, lists solely in-frame clones and lacks some. The repertoire holds roughly 170,000 clones, roughly 88% seen once, with 0.45% to 0.55% in the top ten. The source was peripheral blood, collected on day 0 of AZD1222 vaccination. Source of these receptors: an adult in good health. CDR3s include the opening cysteine and the closing phenylalanine or tryptophan. The D gene is left open where the match is weak. Not every row has a clone size; where given, it reads once, few, many or a size class.

D	size	V	length	J	CDR3	DNA
TRBD1	.	TRBV18	14	TRBJ2-7	CASCSDRVCDEQYF	TGTGCCAGCTGTTCGGACAGGGTCTGCGACGAGCAGTACTTC
.	.	TRBV6-2/TRBV6-3	17	TRBJ1-6	CASSYVGIGASNSPLHF	TGTGCCAGCAGTTACGTGGGCATCGGAGCTAGTAATTCACCCCTCCACTTT
.	.	TRBV2	14	TRBJ1-5	CASEWRDSNQPQHF	TGTGCCAGCGAATGGCGGGACAGCAATCAGCCCCAGCATTTT
.	.	TRBV3-1/TRBV3-2	14	TRBJ2-7	CASSQVEGGYEQYF	TGTGCCAGCAGCCAAGTTGAAGGGGGGTACGAGCAGTACTTC
.	.	TRBV20-1	15	TRBJ2-7	CSASVPTGSSYEQYF	TGCAGTGCTAGTGTTCCCACGGGCAGCTCCTACGAGCAGTACTTC
TRBD1	.	TRBV28	15	TRBJ1-6	CASSPPTGGYSPLHF	TGTGCCAGCAGCCCCCCGACAGGGGGCTACTCACCCCTCCACTTT
.	.	TRBV11-2	15	TRBJ1-2	CASSLERHASYGYTF	TGTGCCAGCAGCTTAGAGCGCCATGCTAGCTATGGCTACACCTTC
TRBD1	once	TRBV28	14	TRBJ2-7	CASKPDRGRVEQYF	TGTGCCAGCAAGCCGGACAGGGGTCGCGTCGAGCAGTACTTC
TRBD1	few	TRBV27	15	TRBJ1-2	CASSVGTGLNYGYTF	TGTGCCAGCAGTGTCGGGACAGGTCTTAACTATGGCTACACCTTC
.	.	TRBV24-1	10	TRBJ2-7	CATRRNEQYF	TGTGCCACCAGGAGGAACGAGCAGTACTTC
.	.	TRBV15	13	TRBJ1-2	CATSREVYYGYTF	TGTGCCACCAGCAGAGAGGTTTACTATGGCTACACCTTC
.	few	TRBV24-1	14	TRBJ1-2	CATSDLAQGHGYTF	TGTGCCACCAGTGATTTGGCCCAGGGCCATGGCTACACCTTC
.	.	TRBV7-9	12	TRBJ1-1	CASSLKGTEAFF	TGTGCCAGCAGCTTAAAGGGAACTGAAGCTTTCTTT
.	.	TRBV6-5	14	TRBJ2-2	CASSLTAKTGELFF	TGTGCCAGCAGTTTAACAGCGAAGACCGGGGAGCTGTTTTTT
TRBD2	.	TRBV11-2	18	TRBJ2-3	CASGGRAGGVTSTDTQYF	TGTGCCAGCGGAGGGCGTGCGGGAGGGGTAACTAGCACAGATACGCAGTATTTT
.	.	TRBV13	15	TRBJ2-7	CASSSTLGSSYEQYF	TGTGCCAGCAGTTCGACACTGGGAAGCTCCTACGAGCAGTACTTC
TRBD2	.	TRBV11-2	14	TRBJ2-7	CASRAGLAAYEQYF	TGTGCCAGCAGGGCGGGGCTAGCGGCCTACGAGCAGTACTTC
.	once	TRBV4-3	15	TRBJ1-2	CASSQEGRANYGYTF	TGCGCCAGCAGCCAAGAAGGTCGAGCTAACTATGGCTACACCTTC